This TCR beta chain is drawn from a study of OX40 agonist ivuxolimab in advanced cancers. Study results and limitations: The study observed clonal expansion of CD4+ and CD8+ blood T cells by week 6 at 0.1 to 3.0 mg/kg.

Using immunoSEQ multiplex PCR, the repertoire was profiled, and TCRdb retains in-frame clones only, with some absent. The table has some 70,000 clones, around 80% seen once. CDR1 and CDR2 (germline): SQVTM, ANQGSEA. CDR3 length: 14 residues. V trimming: 7 bases; J trimming: 0 bases; junction bases outside the gene matches: 5. As to this clone: The antigen is undetermined.

The clonotype originates from an adult with an advanced solid tumor such as melanoma, head and neck, liver or kidney cancer. J is TRBJ1-5 and V is TRBV29-1, with TRBD1 matching 8 bases. The sample in question was CD4+ or CD8+ T cells sorted from blood, obtained in a trial of the OX40 agonist ivuxolimab. The CDR3 DNA is TGCAGCGCTCTGACAGGGGATAGCAATCAGCCCCAGCATTTT. The encoded protein is CSALTGDSNQPQHF.